What follows is one T cell receptor (beta chain) and its context. This specimen belongs to a study of blood T cell repertoires in COVID-19. About the research overall: There were acute and convalescent COVID-19 samples, and they came from the United States, Italy and Spain. T cells, B-cell-depleted T cells, or PBMCs supplied cDNA or gDNA.

The CDR3 runs 14 residues. Deletions cut 3 bases from V and 5 bases from J, with 16 bases between. Germline V lookup: CDR1 SQVTM, CDR2 ANQGSEA. In the original processing: Amplifying reference gene primers gave estimates of nucleated cell counts. Clones were sequenced by immunoSEQ multiplex PCR, and TCRdb holds only the in-frame ones, with some missing. V and J calls and clone size are given by that table; D and trimming were obtained from the DNA. The sample lists 250,000 to 350,000 clones; more than 80% were seen once. The sample was peripheral blood. This chain uses TRBV29-1 with TRBJ1-1, with D possibly matching TRBD1 (6 bases). The source of this sequence is a woman between 50 and 59 years old with COVID-19, enrolled during active disease. The chain's CDR3 is CSVDTGLQGTEAFF. The CDR3 nucleotides are TGCAGCGTTGACACCGGGTTACAGGGAACTGAAGCTTTCTTT.